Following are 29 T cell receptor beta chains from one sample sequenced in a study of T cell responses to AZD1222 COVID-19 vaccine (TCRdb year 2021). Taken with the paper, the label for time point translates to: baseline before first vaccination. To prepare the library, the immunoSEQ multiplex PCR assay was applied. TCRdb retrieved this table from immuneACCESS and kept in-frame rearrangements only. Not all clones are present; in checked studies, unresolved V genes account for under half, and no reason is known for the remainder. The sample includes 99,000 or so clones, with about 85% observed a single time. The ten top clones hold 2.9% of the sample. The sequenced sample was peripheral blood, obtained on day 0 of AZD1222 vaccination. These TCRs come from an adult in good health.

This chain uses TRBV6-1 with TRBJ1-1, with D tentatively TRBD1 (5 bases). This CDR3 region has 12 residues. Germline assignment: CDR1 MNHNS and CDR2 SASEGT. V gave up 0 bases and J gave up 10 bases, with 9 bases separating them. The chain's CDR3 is CASSEAGLVAFF. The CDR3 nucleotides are TGTGCCAGCAGTGAAGCGGGGCTTGTAGCTTTCTTT.

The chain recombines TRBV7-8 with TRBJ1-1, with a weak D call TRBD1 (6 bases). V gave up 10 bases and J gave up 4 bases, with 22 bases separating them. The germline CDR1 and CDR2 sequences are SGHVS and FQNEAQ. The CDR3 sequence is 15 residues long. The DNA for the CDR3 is TGTGCCACACGTGGGGGCAGGGCCTTTGTCACTGAAGCTTTCTTT. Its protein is CATRGGRAFVTEAFF.

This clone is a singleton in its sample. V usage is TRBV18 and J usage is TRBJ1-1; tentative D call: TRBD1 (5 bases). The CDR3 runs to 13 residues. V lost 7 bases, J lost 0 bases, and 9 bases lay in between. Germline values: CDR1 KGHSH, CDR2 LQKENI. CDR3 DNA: TGTGCCAGCTTAGGGACGTTGAACACTGAAGCTTTCTTT. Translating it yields CASLGTLNTEAFF.

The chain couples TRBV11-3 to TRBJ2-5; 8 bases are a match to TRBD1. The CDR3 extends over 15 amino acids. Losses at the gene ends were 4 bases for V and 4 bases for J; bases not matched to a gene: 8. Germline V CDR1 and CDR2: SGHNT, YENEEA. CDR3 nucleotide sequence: TGTGCCAGCAGCTCGACAGGGGCAGGAGGAGAGACCCAGTACTTC. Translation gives CASSSTGAGGETQYF.

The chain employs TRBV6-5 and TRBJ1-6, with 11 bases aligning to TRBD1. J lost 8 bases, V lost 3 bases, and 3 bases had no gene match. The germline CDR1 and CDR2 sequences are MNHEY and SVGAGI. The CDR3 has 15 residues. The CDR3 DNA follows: TGTGCCAGCAGTTATACGGGACAGGGGGATTCACCCCTCCACTTT. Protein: CASSYTGQGDSPLHF.

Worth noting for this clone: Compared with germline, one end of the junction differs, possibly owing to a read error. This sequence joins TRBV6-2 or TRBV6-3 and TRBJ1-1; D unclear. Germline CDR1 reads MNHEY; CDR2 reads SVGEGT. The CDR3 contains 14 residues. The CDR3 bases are TGTGCCAGCAGCTACTCGATAAGTAGCACTGAAGCTTTCTTT. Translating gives CASSYSISSTEAFF.

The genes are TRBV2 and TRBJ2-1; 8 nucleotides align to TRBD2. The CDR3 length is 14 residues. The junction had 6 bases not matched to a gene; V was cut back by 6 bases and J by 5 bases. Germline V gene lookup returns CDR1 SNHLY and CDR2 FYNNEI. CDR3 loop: CASRAGRAHNEQFF. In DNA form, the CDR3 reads TGTGCCAGCAGAGCCGGGAGGGCCCACAATGAGCAGTTCTTC.

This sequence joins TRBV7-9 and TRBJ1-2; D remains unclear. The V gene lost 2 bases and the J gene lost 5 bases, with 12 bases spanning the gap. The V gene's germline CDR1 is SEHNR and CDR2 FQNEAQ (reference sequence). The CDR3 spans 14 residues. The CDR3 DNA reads TGTGCCAGCAGCTTAATTTTTGGCGGGTATGGCTACACCTTC. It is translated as CASSLIFGGYGYTF.

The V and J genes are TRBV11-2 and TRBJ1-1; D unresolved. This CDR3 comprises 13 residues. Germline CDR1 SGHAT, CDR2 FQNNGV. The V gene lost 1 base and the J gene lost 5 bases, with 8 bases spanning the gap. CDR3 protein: CASSLVVRTEAFF. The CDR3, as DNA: TGTGCCAGCAGCTTAGTAGTTAGGACTGAAGCTTTCTTT. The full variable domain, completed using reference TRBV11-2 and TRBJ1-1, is EAGVAQSPRYKIIEKRQSVAFWCNPISGHATLYWYQQILGQGPKLLIQFQNNGVVDDSQLPKDRFSAERLKGVDSTLKIQPAKLEDSAVYLCASSLVVRTEAFFGQGTRLTVV.

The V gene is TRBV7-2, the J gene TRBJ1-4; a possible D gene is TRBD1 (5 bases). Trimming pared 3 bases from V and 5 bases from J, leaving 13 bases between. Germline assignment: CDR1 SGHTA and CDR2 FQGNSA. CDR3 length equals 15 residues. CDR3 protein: CASSFGSQGNEKLFF. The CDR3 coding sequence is TGTGCCAGCAGCTTCGGAAGTCAGGGAAATGAAAAACTGTTTTTT.

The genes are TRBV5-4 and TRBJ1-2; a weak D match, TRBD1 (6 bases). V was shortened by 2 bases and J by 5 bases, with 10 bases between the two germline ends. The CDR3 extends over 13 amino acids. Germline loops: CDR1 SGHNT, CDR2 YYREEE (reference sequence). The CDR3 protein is CASSFRQGYGYTF. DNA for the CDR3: TGTGCCAGCAGCTTCCGGCAGGGGTATGGCTACACCTTC. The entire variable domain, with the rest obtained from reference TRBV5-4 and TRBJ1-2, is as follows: ETGVTQSPTHLIKTRGQQVTLRCSSQSGHNTVSWYQQALGQGPQFIFQYYREEENGRGNFPPRFSGLQFPNYSSELNVNALELDDSALYLCASSFRQGYGYTFGSGTRLTVV.

The CDR3 protein is CASSSDFSSYNEQFF. The CDR3, as DNA: TGTGCCAGCAGCTCCGACTTTAGCTCCTACAATGAGCAGTTCTTC. The chain is built from TRBV11-1 and TRBJ2-1; D is undetermined. This CDR3 has 15 residues. Germline V gives CDR1 SGHAT, CDR2 FQDESV (reference sequence). Trimming shortened V by 4 bases and J by 0 bases, and 10 bases separated the two germline ends.

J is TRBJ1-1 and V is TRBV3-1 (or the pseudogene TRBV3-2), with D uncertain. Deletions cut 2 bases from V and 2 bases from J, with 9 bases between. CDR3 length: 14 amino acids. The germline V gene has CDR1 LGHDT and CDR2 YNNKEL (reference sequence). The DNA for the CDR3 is TGTGCCAGCAGCCAATCCGGGTCCAACACTGAAGCTTTCTTT. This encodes CASSQSGSNTEAFF.

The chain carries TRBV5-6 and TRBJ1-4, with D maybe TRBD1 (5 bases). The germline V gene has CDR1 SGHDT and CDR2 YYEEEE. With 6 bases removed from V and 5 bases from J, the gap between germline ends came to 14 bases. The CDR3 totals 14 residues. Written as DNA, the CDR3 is TGTGCCAGCAACTCCCAGGGACGGAATGAAAAACTGTTTTTT. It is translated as CASNSQGRNEKLFF. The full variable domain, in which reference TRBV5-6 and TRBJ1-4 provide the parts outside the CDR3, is DAGVTQSPTHLIKTRGQQVTLRCSPKSGHDTVSWYQQALGQGPQFIFQYYEEEERQRGNFPDRFSGHQFPNYSSELNVNALLLGDSALYLCASNSQGRNEKLFFGSGTQLSVL.

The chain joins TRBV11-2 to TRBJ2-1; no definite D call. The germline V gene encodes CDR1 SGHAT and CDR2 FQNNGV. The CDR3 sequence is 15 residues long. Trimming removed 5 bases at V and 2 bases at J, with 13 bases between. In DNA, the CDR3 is TGTGCCAGCAGCGATCTAGTACGGGCCTACAATGAGCAGTTCTTC. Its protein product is CASSDLVRAYNEQFF.

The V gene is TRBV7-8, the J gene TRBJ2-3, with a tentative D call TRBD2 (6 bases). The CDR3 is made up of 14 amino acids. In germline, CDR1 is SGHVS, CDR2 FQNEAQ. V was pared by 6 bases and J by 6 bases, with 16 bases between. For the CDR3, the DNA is TGTGCCAGCAGGCAGATGGGGGGATCCGATACGCAGTATTTT. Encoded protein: CASRQMGGSDTQYF.

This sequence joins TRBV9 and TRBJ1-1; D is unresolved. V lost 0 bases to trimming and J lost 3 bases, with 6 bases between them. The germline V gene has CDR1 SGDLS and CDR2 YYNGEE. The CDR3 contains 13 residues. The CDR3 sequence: CASSVEVYTEAFF. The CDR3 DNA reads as TGTGCCAGCAGCGTAGAGGTATACACTGAAGCTTTCTTT.

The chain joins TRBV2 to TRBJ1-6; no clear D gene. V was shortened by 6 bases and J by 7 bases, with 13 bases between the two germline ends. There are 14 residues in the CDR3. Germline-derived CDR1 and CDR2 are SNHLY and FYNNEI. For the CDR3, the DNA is TGTGCCAGCAGCTTCGAGACGGAAAATTCACCCCTCCACTTT. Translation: CASSFETENSPLHF.

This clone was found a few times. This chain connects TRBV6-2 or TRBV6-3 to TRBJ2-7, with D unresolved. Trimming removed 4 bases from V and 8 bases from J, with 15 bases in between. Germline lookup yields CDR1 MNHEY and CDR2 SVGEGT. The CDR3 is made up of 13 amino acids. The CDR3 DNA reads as TGTGCCAGCAGTTCCGCCTCCCCCAGGCAGCAGTACGTC. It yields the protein CASSSASPRQQYV.

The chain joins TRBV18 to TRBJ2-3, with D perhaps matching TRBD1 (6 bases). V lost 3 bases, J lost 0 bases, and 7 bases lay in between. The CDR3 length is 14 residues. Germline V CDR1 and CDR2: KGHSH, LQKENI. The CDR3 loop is CASSPDRSTDTQYF. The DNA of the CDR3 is TGTGCCAGCTCACCGGACAGAAGCACAGATACGCAGTATTTT. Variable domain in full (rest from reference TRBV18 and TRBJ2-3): NAGVMQNPRHLVRRRGQEARLRCSPMKGHSHVYWYRQLPEEGLKFMVYLQKENIIDESGMPKERFSAEFPKEGPSILRIQQVVRGDSAAYFCASSPDRSTDTQYFGPGTRLTVL.

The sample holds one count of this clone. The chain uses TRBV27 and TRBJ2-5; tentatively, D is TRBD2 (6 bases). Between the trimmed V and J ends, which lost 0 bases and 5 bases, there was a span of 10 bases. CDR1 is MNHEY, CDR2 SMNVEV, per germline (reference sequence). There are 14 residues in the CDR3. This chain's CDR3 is CASSLSPAGETQYF. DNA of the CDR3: TGTGCCAGCAGTTTATCCCCTGCGGGGGAGACCCAGTACTTC.

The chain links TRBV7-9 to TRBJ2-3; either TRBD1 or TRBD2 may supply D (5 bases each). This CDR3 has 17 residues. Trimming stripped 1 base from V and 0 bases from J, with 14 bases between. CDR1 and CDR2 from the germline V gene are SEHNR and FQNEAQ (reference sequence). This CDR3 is CASSLGGWESSTDTQYF. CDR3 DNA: TGTGCCAGCAGCTTAGGGGGCTGGGAGTCTAGCACAGATACGCAGTATTTT.

For the CDR3, the DNA is TGTGCCAGCAGCCCAGGGACAGGGGGACACTATGGCTACACCTTC. Its translation: CASSPGTGGHYGYTF. The rearrangement links TRBV7-9 to TRBJ1-2; 11 bases line up with TRBD1. Unmatched junction bases numbered 5, after V lost 5 bases and J lost 3 bases. Germline CDR1 SEHNR, CDR2 FQNEAQ (reference sequence). The CDR3 spans 15 residues. The full variable domain, with the rest looked up from reference TRBV7-9 and TRBJ1-2, is DTGVSQNPRHKITKRGQNVTFRCDPISEHNRLYWYRQTLGQGPEFLTYFQNEAQLEKSRLLSDRFSAERPKGSFSTLEIQRTEQGDSAMYLCASSPGTGGHYGYTFGSGTRLTVV.

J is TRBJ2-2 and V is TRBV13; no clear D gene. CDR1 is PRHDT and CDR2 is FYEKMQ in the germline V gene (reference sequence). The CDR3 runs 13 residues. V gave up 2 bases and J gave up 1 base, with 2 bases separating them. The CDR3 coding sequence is TGTGCCAGCAGCTTATGGAACACCGGGGAGCTGTTTTTT. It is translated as CASSLWNTGELFF.

The CDR3, as DNA: TGTGCCAGCAGTCCGGGACAGGGGACCACAGATACGCAGTATTTT. Translating gives CASSPGQGTTDTQYF. The chain links TRBV6-5 to TRBJ2-3; TRBD1 aligns across 10 bases. V lost 5 bases to trimming and J lost 2 bases; unmatched junction nucleotides: 4. Looked up from germline, CDR1 is MNHEY and CDR2 is SVGAGI. This CDR3 spans 15 amino acids.

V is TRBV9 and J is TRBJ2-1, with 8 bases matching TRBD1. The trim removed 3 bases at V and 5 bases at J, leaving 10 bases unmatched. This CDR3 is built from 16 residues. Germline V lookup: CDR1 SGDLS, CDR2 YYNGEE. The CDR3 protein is CASSAYAGGGHNEQFF. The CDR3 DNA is TGTGCCAGCAGCGCCTACGCAGGGGGCGGCCACAATGAGCAGTTCTTC.

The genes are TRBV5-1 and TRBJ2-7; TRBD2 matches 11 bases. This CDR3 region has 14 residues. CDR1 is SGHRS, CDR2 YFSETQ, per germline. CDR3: CASSLSGGGYEQYV. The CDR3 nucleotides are TGTGCCAGCAGCCTTAGCGGGGGGGGCTACGAGCAGTACGTC.

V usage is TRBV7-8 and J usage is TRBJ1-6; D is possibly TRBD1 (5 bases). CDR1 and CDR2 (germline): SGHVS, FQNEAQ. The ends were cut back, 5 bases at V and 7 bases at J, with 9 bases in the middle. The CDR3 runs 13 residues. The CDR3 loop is CASSPPGNSPLHF. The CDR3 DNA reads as TGTGCCAGCAGCCCGCCAGGGAATTCACCCCTCCACTTT.

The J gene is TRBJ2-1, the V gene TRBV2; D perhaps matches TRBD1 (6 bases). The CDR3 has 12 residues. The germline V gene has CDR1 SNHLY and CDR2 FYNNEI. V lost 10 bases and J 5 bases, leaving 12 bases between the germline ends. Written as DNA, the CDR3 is TGTGCCACCCTTCGACAGGACAATGAGCAGTTCTTC. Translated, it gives CATLRQDNEQFF.